This TCR beta chain was recorded in a study of blood T cell repertoires in COVID-19. Overall study context: The United States, Italy and Spain supplied acute and convalescent COVID-19 samples. Nucleic acid was either cDNA or gDNA, and it came from T cells, B-cell-depleted T cells, or PBMCs.

The CDR3 sequence is 17 residues long. The germline gives CDR1 SGDLS, CDR2 YYNGEE. V shed 4 bases, J shed 4 bases, and the junction held 12 bases outside the gene matches. As processed by the authors: Amplified reference gene primers provided the basis for estimating nucleated cell counts. The assay was immunoSEQ multiplex PCR, and TCRdb's table has in-frame clones only and misses some. V, J and clone size are taken as reported in that table, and D and trimming were inferred from the DNA itself. The sample holds approximately 170,000 clones, about 90% seen once. The origin of this receptor is a woman aged 65 to 85 with acute or convalescent COVID-19. This chain links TRBV9 with TRBJ2-7; 12 bases are shared with TRBD2. Sequencing was done on a sample of peripheral blood. The CDR3 is CASSTGLAGPRGYEQYF. For the CDR3, the DNA is TGTGCCAGCAGCACCGGACTAGCGGGGCCCCGCGGGTACGAGCAGTACTTC.